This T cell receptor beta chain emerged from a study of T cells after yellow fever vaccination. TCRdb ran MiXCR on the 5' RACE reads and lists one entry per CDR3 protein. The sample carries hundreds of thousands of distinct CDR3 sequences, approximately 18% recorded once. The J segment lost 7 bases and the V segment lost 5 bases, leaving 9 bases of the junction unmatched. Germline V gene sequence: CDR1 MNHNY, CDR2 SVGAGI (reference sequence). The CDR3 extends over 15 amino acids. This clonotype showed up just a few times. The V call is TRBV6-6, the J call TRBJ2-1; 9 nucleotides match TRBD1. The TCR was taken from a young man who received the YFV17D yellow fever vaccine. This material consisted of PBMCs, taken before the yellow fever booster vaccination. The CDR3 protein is CASSPPGTGRNEQFF. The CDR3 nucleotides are TGTGCCAGCAGTCCCCCCGGGACAGGGCGGAATGAGCAGTTCTTC.